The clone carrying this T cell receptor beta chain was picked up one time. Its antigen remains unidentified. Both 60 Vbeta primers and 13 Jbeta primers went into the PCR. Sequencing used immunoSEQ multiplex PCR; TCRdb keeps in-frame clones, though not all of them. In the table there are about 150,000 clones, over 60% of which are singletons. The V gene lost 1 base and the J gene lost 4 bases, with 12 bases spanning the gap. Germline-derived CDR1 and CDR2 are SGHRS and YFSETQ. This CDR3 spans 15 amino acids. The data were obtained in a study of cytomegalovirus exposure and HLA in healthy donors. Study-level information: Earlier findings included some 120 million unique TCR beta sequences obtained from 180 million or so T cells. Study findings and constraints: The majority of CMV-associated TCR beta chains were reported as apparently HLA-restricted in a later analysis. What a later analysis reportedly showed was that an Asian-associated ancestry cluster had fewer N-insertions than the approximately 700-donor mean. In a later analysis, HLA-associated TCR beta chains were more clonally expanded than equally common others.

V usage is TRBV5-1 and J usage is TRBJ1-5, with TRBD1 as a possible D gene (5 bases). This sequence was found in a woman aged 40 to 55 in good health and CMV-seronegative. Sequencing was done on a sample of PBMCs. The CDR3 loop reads CASSLWGDGNQPQHF. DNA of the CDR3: TGCGCCAGCAGCTTGTGGGGGGACGGTAATCAGCCCCAGCATTTT.